This TCR beta chain was identified during a study of blood T cell repertoires in COVID-19. On the study more broadly: Whether acute or convalescent, the COVID-19 samples came from the United States, Italy and Spain. PBMCs, B-cell-depleted T cells, or T cells were the source of the cDNA or gDNA that made up the material.

CDR1 SGHNT and CDR2 YYREEE come from the germline V gene (reference sequence). This CDR3 is built from 15 residues. J gave up 2 bases and V 10 bases, and 12 bases lay outside the gene matches. Measured with immunoSEQ multiplex PCR; TCRdb has only the in-frame clones, and not every one. The sample records 400,000 to 550,000 clones, 70% to 90% being singletons. Cohort assignment relied on participant-reported clinical history. The sequenced sample was PBMCs or T cells enriched from blood (not recorded which). This chain uses TRBV5-4 with TRBJ2-1; TRBD2 matches at 7 bases. This TCR was recovered from a woman aged 18-29 years with acute COVID-19. Written as DNA, the CDR3 is TGTGCCTTTCAAGGGGCGGGAGCGGCCTACAATGAGCAGTTCTTC. Protein product: CAFQGAGAAYNEQFF. Together with reference TRBV5-4 and TRBJ2-1, the CDR3 gives the full variable domain: ETGVTQSPTHLIKTRGQQVTLRCSSQSGHNTVSWYQQALGQGPQFIFQYYREEENGRGNFPPRFSGLQFPNYSSELNVNALELDDSALYLCAFQGAGAAYNEQFFGPGTRLTVL.